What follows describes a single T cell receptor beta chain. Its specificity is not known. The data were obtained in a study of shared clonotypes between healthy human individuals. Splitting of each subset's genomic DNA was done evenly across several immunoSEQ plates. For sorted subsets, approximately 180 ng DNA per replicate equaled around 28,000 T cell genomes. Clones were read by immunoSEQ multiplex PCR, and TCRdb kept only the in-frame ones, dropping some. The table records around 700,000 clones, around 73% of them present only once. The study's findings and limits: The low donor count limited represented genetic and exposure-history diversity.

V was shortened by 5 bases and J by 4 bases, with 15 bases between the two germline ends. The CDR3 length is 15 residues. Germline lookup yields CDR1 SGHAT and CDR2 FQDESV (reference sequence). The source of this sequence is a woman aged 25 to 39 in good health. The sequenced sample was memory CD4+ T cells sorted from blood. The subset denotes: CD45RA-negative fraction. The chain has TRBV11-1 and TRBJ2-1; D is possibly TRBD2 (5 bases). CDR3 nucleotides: TGTGCCAGCAGCGGTTCGGCTTCGGGATACAATGAGCAGTTCTTC. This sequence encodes CASSGSASGYNEQFF.